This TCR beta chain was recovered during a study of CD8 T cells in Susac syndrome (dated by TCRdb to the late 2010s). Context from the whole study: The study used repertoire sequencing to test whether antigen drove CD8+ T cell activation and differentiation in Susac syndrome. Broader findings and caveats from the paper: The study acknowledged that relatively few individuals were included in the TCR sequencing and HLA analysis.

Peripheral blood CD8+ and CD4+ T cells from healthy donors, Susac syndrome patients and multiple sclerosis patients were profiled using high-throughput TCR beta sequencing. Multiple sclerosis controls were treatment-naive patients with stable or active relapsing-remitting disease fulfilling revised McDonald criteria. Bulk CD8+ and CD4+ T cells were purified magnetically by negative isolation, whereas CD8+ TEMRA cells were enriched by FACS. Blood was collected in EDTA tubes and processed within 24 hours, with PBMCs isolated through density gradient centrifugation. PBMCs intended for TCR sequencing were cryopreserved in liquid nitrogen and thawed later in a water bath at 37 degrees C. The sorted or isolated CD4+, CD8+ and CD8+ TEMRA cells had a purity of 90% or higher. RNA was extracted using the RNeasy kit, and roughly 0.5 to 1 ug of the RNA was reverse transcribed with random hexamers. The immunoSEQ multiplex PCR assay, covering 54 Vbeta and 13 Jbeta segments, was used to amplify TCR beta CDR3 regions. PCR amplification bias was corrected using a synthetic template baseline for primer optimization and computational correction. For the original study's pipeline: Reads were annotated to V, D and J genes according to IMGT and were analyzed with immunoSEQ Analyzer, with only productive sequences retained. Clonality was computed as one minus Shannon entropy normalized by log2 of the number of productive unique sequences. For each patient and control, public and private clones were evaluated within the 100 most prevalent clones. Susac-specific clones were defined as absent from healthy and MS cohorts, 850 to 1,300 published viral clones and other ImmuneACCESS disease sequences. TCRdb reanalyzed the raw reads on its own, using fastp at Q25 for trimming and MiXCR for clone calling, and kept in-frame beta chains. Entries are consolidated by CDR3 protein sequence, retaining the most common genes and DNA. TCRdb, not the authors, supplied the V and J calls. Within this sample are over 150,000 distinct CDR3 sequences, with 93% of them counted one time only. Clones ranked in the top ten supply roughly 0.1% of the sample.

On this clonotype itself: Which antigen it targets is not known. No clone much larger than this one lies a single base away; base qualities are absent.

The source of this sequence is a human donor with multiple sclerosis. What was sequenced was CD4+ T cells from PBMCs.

The CDR3 sequence is CASSLTSGGVDTQYF. The sequenced DNA is TGTGCCAGCAGCTTGACTAGCGGGGGGGTCGATACGCAGTATTTT. The sequence joins TRBV7-9 to TRBJ2-3; TRBD2 matches 14 bases in the middle. CDR1 and CDR2, per the germline V gene (reference sequence), are SEHNR and FQNEAQ. Germline trimming: 3 bases from V, 6 bases from J; junction bases outside gene matches: 2. From cysteine to phenylalanine, the CDR3 is 15 amino acids long. Only the CDR3 DNA is retained, 45 bases long and in frame from the first base.